This T cell receptor beta chain came from a study of cytomegalovirus exposure and HLA in healthy donors. Study conclusions and caveats: Later analysis found that TCR beta chains associated with HLA were more clonally expanded than other, equally common chains.

Use of 60 Vbeta and 13 Jbeta primers characterized the PCR. Assay used: immunoSEQ multiplex PCR; TCRdb lists only in-frame clones, some missing. The data show approximately 110,000 clones, more than 70% seen once. In germline, CDR1 is SGHNT, CDR2 YYREEE (reference sequence). The junction had 9 bases not matched to a gene; V was cut back by 3 bases and J by 4 bases. CDR3 length: 16 residues. In regard to this clone: Antigen unknown.

The receptor was derived from a man aged 45 to 65 in good health and CMV-seronegative. Sequences were obtained from PBMCs. The genes are TRBV5-4 and TRBJ2-5, with TRBD1 identical over 10 bases. The CDR3 loop is CASSSGQGGLGETQYF. CDR3 coding DNA: TGTGCCAGCAGCTCCGGACAGGGGGGACTAGGAGAGACCCAGTACTTC.